This is a list of T cell receptor beta chains from one sample in a study of long-term antiretroviral therapy in people with HIV. Some clones are missing from TCRdb's copy, which holds only in-frame ones; the method was immunoSEQ multiplex PCR. The sample holds roughly 28,000 clones, about 93% seen once. The sequencing used unsorted PBMCs, collected 6.2 years after starting antiretroviral therapy. Receptors originate from a man in his forties or fifties with HIV. Both conserved end residues are part of each CDR3.

v_gene	j_gene	CDR3aa
TRBV29-1	TRBJ1-2	CSVGDTNYGYTF
TRBV7-3	TRBJ2-7	CASSLGLSSYEQYF
TRBV19	TRBJ1-4	CASGQGAGKLFF
TRBV6-4	TRBJ1-2	CASSPTDGGKVPYTF
TRBV11-2	TRBJ2-5	CASSIGGGETQYF
TRBV6-5	TRBJ1-5	CASSYRTGSNQPQHF
TRBV6-1	TRBJ2-7	CASSALPEGGIKYF
TRBV7-9	TRBJ2-3	CAPAELNTDTQYF
TRBV7-8	TRBJ1-1	CASIPGTGRNTEAFF
TRBV30	TRBJ2-2	CAWSEGPTGELFF
TRBV9	TRBJ2-1	CASSVVGGSGGYNEQFF